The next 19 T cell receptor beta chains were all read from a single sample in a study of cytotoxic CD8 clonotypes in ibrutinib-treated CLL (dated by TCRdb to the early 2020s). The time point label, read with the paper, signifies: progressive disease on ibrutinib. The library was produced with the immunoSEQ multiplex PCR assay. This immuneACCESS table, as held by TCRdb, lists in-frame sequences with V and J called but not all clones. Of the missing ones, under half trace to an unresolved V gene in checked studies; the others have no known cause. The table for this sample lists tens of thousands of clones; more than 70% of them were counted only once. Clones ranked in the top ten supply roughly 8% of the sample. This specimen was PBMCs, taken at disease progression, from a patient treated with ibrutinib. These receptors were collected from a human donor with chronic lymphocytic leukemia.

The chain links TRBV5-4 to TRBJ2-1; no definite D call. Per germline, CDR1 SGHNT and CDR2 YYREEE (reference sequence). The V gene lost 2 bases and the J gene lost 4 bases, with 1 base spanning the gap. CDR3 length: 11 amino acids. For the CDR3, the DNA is TGTGCCAGCAGCTTATACAATGAGCAGTTCTTC. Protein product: CASSLYNEQFF.

Here the CDR3 reads CASQGTSGAGGHIFSYNEQFF. As DNA, the CDR3 is TGTGCCAGTCAGGGGACTAGCGGGGCAGGGGGTCATATTTTCTCCTACAATGAGCAGTTCTTC. The chain links TRBV2 to TRBJ2-1; 13 bases map to TRBD2. The J segment lost 0 bases and the V segment lost 9 bases, leaving 20 bases of the junction unmatched. The CDR3 length is 21 residues. Germline V gene lookup returns CDR1 SNHLY and CDR2 FYNNEI.

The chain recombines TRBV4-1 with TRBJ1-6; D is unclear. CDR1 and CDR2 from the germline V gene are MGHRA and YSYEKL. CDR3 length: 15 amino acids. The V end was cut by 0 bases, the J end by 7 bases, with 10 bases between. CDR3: CASSQEVGLNSPLHF. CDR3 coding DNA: TGCGCCAGCAGCCAAGAGGTGGGTCTCAATTCACCCCTCCACTTT.

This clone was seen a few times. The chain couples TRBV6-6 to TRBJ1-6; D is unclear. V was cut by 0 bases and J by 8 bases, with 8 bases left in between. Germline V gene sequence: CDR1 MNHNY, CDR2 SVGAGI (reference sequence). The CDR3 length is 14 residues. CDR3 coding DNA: TGTGCCAGCAGTTACTCGATCACAGATTCACCCCTCCACTTT. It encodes CASSYSITDSPLHF.

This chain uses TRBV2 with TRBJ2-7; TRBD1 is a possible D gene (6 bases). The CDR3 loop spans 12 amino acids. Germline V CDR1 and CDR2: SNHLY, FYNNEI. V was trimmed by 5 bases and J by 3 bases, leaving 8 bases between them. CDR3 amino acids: CASSLGHYEQYF. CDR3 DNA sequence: TGTGCCAGCAGTTTGGGACACTACGAGCAGTACTTC.

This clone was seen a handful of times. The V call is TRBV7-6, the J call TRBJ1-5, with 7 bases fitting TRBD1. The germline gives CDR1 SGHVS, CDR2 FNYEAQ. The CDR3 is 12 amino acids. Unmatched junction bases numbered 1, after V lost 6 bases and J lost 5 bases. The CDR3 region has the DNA TGTGCCAGCAGTGGACAGGATCAGCCCCAGCATTTT. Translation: CASSGQDQPQHF.

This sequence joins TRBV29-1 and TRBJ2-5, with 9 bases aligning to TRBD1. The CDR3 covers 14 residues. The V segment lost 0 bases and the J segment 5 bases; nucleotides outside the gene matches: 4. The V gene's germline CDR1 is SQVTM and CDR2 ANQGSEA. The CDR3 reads CSVEDYRGHETQYF. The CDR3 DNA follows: TGCAGCGTTGAAGATTACAGGGGGCACGAGACCCAGTACTTC.

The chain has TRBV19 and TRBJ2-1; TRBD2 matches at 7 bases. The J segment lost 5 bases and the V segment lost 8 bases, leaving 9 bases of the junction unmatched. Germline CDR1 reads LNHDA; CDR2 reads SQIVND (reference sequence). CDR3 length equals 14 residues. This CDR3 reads CASHRRERDNEQFF. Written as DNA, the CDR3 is TGTGCCAGTCATCGGCGGGAGCGAGACAATGAGCAGTTCTTC. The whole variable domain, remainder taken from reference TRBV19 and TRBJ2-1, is DGGITQSPKYLFRKEGQNVTLSCEQNLNHDAMYWYRQDPGQGLRLIYYSQIVNDFQKGDIAEGYSVSREKKESFPLTVTSAQKNPTAFYLCASHRRERDNEQFFGPGTRLTVL.

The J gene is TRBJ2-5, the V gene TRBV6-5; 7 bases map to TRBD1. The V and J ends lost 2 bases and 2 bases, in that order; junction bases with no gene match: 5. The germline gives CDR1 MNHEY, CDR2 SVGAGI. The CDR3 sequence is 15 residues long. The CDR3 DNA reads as TGTGCCAGCAGTTACCGGGACAGTCTACAAGAGACCCAGTACTTC. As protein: CASSYRDSLQETQYF.

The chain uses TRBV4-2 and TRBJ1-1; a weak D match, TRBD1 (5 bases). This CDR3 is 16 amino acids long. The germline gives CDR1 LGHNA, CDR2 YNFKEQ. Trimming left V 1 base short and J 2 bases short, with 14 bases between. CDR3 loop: CASSQGWGRGNTEAFF. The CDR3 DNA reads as TGTGCCAGCAGCCAAGGGTGGGGGAGGGGAAACACTGAAGCTTTCTTT.

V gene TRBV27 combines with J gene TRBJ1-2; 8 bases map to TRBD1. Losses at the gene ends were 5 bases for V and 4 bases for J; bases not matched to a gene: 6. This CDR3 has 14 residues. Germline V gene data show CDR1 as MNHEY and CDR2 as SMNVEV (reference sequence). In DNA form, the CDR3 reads TGTGCCAGCAGTCACCGGGACAGGAGCTATGGCTACACCTTC. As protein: CASSHRDRSYGYTF.

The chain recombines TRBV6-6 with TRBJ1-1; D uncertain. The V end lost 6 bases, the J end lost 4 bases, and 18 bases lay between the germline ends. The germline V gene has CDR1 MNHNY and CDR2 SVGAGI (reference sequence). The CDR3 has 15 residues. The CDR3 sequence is CASRPSPPMGTEAFF. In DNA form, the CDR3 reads TGTGCCAGCAGGCCCAGCCCTCCAATGGGCACTGAAGCTTTCTTT.

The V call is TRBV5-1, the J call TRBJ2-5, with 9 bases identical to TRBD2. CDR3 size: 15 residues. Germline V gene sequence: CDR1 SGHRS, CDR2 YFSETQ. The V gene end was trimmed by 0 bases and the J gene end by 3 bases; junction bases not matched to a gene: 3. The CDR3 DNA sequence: TGCGCCAGCAGCTTGGCTCTAGCGGGGAAAGAGACCCAGTACTTC. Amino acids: CASSLALAGKETQYF.

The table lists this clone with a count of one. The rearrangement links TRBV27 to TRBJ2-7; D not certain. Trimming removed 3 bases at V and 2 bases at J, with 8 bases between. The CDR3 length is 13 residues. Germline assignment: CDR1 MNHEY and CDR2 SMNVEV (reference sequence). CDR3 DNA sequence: TGTGCCAGCAGTTTTTCCCCCGCCTACGAGCAGTACTTC. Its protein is CASSFSPAYEQYF.

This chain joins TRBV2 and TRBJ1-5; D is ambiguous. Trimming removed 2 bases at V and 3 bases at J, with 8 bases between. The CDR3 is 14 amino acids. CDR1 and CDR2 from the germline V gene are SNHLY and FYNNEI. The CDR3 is CASSEWADNQPQHF. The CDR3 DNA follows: TGTGCCAGCAGTGAATGGGCAGACAATCAGCCCCAGCATTTT.

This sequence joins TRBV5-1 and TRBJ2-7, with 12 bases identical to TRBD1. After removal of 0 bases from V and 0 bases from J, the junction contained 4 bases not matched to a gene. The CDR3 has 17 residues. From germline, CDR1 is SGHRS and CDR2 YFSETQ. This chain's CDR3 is CASSLGDRGRRSYEQYF. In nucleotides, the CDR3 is TGCGCCAGCAGCTTGGGGGACAGGGGGCGCCGCTCCTACGAGCAGTACTTC.

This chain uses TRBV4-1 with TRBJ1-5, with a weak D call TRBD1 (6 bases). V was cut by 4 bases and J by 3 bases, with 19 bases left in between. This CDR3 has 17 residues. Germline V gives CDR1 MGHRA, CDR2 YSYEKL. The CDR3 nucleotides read TGCGCCAGCAGCCCAGACACGACAGGCGGATACAATCAGCCCCAGCATTTT. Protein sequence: CASSPDTTGGYNQPQHF.

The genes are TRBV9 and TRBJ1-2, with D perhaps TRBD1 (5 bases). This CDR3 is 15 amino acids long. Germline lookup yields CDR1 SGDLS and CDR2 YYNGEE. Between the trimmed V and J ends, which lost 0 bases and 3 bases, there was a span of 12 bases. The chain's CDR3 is CASSVAPGGDYGYTF. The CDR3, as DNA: TGTGCCAGCAGCGTAGCCCCGGGGGGGGACTATGGCTACACCTTC.

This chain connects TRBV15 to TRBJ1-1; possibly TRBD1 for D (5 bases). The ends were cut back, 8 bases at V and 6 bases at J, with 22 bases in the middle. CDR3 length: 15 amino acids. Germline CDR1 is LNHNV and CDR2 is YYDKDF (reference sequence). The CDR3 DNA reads TGTGCCACCGCCCGGGACGCTCGAAAGATGGCTGAAGCTTTCTTT. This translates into CATARDARKMAEAFF.